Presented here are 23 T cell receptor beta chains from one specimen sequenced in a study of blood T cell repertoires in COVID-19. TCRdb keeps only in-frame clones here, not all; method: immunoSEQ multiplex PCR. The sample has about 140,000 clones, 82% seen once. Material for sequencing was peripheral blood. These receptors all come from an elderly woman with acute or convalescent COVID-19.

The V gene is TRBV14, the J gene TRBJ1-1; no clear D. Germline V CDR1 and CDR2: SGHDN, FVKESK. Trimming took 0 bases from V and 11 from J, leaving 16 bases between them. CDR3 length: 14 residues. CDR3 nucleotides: TGTGCCAGCAGCCAAGATACGGGTACTTTCCGTGCTTTCTTT. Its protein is CASSQDTGTFRAFF.

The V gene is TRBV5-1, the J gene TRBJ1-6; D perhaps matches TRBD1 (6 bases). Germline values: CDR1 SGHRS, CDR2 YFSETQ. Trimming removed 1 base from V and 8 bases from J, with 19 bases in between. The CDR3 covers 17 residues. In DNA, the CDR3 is TGCGCCAGCAGCTTGTTACCAAACCGGGACACCCATTCACCCCTCCACTTT. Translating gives CASSLLPNRDTHSPLHF.

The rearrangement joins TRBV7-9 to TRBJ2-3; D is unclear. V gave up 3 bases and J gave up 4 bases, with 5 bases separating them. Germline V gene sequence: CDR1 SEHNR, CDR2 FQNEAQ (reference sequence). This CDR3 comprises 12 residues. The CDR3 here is CASSFPADTQYF. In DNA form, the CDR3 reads TGTGCCAGCAGCTTCCCCGCAGATACGCAGTATTTT. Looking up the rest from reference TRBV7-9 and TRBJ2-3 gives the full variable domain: DTGVSQNPRHKITKRGQNVTFRCDPISEHNRLYWYRQTLGQGPEFLTYFQNEAQLEKSRLLSDRFSAERPKGSFSTLEIQRTEQGDSAMYLCASSFPADTQYFGPGTRLTVL.

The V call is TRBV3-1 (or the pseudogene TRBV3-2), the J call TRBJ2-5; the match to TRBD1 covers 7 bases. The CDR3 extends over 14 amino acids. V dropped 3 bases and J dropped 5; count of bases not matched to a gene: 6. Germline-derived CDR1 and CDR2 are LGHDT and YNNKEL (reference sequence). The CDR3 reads CASSHTGVGETQYF. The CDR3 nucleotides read TGTGCCAGCAGCCACACAGGGGTGGGGGAGACCCAGTACTTC.

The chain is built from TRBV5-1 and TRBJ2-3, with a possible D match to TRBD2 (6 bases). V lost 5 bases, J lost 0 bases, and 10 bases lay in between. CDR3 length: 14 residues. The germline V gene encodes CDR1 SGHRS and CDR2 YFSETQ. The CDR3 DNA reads TGCGCCAGCAGTTCCGGGACTAGCACAGATACGCAGTATTTT. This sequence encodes CASSSGTSTDTQYF.

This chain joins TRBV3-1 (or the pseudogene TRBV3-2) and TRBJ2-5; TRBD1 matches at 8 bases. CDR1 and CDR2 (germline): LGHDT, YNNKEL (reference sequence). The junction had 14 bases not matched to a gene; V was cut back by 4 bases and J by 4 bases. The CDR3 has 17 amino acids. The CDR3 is CASSPGQVMVGSETQYF. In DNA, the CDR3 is TGTGCCAGCAGCCCGGGACAGGTAATGGTTGGGTCAGAGACCCAGTACTTC.

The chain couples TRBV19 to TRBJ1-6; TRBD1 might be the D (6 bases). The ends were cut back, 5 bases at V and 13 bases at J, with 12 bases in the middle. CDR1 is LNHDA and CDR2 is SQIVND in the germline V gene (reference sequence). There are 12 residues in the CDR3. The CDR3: CASSPGDAPLHF. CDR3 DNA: TGTGCCAGTAGTCCAGGGGACGCTCCCCTCCACTTT.

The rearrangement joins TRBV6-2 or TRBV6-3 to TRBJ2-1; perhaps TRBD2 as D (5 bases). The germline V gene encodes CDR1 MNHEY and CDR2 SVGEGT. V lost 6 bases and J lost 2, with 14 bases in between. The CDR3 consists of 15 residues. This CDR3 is CASSLKTSTYNEQFF. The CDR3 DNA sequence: TGTGCCAGCAGCCTTAAAACTAGTACCTACAATGAGCAGTTCTTC.

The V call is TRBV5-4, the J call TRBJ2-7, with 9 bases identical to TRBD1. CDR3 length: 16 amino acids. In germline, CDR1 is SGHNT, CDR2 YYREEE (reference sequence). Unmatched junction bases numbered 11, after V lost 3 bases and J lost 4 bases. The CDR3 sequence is CASSWGTGLGSYEQYF. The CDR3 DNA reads TGTGCCAGCAGCTGGGGGACAGGGCTGGGAAGTTACGAGCAGTACTTC.

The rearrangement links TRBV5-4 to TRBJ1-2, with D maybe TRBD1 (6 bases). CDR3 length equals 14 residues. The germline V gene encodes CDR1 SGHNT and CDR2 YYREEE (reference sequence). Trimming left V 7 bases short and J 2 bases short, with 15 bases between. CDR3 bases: TGTGCCAGCCATATACAGGGTCTCAACTATGGCTACACCTTC. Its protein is CASHIQGLNYGYTF. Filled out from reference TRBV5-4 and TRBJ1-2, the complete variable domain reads ETGVTQSPTHLIKTRGQQVTLRCSSQSGHNTVSWYQQALGQGPQFIFQYYREEENGRGNFPPRFSGLQFPNYSSELNVNALELDDSALYLCASHIQGLNYGYTFGSGTRLTVV.

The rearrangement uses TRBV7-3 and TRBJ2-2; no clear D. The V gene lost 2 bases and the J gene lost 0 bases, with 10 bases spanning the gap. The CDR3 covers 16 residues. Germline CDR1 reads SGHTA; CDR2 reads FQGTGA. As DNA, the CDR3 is TGTGCCAGCAGCTTATCGGTCCTAACGAACACCGGGGAGCTGTTTTTT. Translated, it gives CASSLSVLTNTGELFF. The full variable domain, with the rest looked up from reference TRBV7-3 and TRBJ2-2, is GAGVSQTPSNKVTEKGKYVELRCDPISGHTALYWYRQSLGQGPEFLIYFQGTGAADDSGLPNDRFFAVRPEGSVSTLKIQRTERGDSAVYLCASSLSVLTNTGELFFGEGSRLTVL.

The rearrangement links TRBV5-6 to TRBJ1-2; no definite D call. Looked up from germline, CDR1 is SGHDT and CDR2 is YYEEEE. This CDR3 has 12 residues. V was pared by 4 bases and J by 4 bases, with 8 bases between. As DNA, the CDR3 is TGTGCCAGCAGCGCCGGGTCCTATGGCTACACCTTC. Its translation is CASSAGSYGYTF.

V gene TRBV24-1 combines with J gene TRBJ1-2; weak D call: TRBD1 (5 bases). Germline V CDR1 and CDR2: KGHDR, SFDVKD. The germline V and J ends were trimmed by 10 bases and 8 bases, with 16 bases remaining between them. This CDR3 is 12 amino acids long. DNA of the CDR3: TGTGCCACACACAATCAGGGATACGGCTACACCTTC. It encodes CATHNQGYGYTF.

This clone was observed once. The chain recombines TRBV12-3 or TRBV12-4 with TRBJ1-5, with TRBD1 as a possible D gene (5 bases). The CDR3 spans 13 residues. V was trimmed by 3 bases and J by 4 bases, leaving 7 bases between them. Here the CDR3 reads CASSFDRNQPQHF. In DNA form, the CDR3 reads TGTGCCAGCAGTTTTGACAGAAATCAGCCCCAGCATTTT.

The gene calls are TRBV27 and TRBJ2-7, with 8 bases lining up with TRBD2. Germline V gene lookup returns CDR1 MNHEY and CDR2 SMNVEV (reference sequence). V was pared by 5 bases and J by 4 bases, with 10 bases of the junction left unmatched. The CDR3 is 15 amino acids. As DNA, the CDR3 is TGTGCCAGCAGTGACCCCGAGCGGGGGCGATACGAGCAGTACTTC. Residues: CASSDPERGRYEQYF.

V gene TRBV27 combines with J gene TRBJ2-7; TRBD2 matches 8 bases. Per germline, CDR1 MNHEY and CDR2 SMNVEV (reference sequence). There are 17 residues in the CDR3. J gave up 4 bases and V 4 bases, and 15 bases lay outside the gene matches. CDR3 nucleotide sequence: TGTGCCAGCAGTTCCCGGGGGGGGCCACGGGATGGGTACGAGCAGTACTTC. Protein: CASSSRGGPRDGYEQYF.

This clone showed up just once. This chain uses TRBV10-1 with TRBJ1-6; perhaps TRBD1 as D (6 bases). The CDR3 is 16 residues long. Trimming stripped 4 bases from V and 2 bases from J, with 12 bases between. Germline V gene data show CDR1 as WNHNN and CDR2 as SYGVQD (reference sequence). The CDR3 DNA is TGCGCCAGCAGTGGGTGGGGGGGCGCCTATAATTCACCCCTCCACTTT. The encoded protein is CASSGWGGAYNSPLHF.

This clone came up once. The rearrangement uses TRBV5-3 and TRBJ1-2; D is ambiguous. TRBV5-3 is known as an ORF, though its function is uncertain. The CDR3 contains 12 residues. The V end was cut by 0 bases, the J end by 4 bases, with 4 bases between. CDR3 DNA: TGTGCCAGAAGCTTGGTAGCCTATGGCTACACCTTC. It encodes CARSLVAYGYTF.

The CDR3 spells CASSRAGFAYNEQFF. The CDR3 nucleotides read TGTGCCAGCAGCCGGGCAGGATTCGCCTACAATGAGCAGTTCTTC. V is TRBV14 and J is TRBJ2-1; D unresolved. The germline V gene has CDR1 SGHDN and CDR2 FVKESK. Between the trimmed V and J ends, which lost 4 bases and 2 bases, there was a span of 12 bases. The CDR3 spans 15 residues. The whole variable domain, remainder taken from reference TRBV14 and TRBJ2-1, is EAGVTQFPSHSVIEKGQTVTLRCDPISGHDNLYWYRRVMGKEIKFLLHFVKESKQDESGMPNNRFLAERTGGTYSTLKVQPAELEDSGVYFCASSRAGFAYNEQFFGPGTRLTVL.

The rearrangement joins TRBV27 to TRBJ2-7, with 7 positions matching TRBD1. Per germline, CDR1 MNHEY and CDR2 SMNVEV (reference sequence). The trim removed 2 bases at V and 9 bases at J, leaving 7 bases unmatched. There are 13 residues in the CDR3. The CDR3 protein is CASSLTLGTAQYF. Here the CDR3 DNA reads TGTGCCAGCAGTTTAACCCTAGGGACAGCGCAGTACTTC.

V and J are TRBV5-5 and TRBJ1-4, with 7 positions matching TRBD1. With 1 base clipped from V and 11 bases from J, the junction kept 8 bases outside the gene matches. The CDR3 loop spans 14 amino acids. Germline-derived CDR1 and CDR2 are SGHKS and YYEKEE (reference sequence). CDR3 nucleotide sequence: TGTGCCAGCAGCTTGTTAGGGGACAGCGAGAAACTGTTTTTT. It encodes CASSLLGDSEKLFF.

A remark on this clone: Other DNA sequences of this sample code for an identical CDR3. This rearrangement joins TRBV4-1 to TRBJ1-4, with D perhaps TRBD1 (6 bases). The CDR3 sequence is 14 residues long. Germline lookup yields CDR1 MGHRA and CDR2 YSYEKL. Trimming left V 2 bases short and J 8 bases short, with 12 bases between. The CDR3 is CASSQRDKAEKLFF. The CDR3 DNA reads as TGCGCCAGCAGCCAAAGGGACAAGGCCGAAAAACTGTTTTTT.

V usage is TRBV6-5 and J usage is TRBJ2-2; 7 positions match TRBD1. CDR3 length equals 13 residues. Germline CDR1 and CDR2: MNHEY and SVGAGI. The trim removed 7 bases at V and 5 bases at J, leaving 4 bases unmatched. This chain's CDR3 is CASTKQGTGELFF. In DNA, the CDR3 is TGTGCCAGCACCAAACAGGGGACCGGGGAGCTGTTTTTT.